This is a list of T cell receptor beta chains from one sample in a study of molecular identifiers for immune sequencing clone quantification. TCRdb re-analysed the PCR reads in MiXCR, keeping a single row per CDR3 protein. Of under 800,000 distinct CDR3 sequences listed, about 25% were seen once; the top ten hold 0.6% to 0.9%. Sequencing used naive CD8+ T cells from blood, with Jurkat cell RNA spiked in. The receptors originated from a human donor in good health. Some libraries in this study had Jurkat cell RNA spiked in. Each CDR3 is given with its conserved first and last residue. Each record gives: CDR3 protein, CDR3 DNA, D gene, J gene, clone size, V gene. The D gene is left open where the match is weak. Expanded clones are given a class, and other clones once, few, many or no size at all.

cdr3_aa: CASSSVPGANQPQHF
cdr3_nt: TGTGCCAGCAGCTCAGTCCCCGGGGCAAATCAGCCCCAGCATTTT
d_call: -
j_call: TRBJ1-5
clone_size: many
v_call: TRBV5-4

cdr3_aa: CSAGDRFQEVAEQYF
cdr3_nt: TGCAGTGCTGGGGACAGGTTCCAGGAGGTGGCCGAGCAGTACTTC
d_call: TRBD1
j_call: TRBJ2-7
clone_size: many
v_call: TRBV20-1

cdr3_aa: CSARGSSHFQETQYF
cdr3_nt: TGCAGTGCTAGGGGGTCTAGCCACTTCCAAGAGACCCAGTACTTC
d_call: -
j_call: TRBJ2-5
clone_size: -
v_call: TRBV20-1

cdr3_aa: CASSQELPSGGALDTQYF
cdr3_nt: TGCGCCAGCAGCCAAGAGCTTCCTAGCGGGGGTGCCTTGGATACGCAGTATTTT
d_call: TRBD2
j_call: TRBJ2-3
clone_size: few
v_call: TRBV4-3

cdr3_aa: CASRRQGFNPTGDTQYF
cdr3_nt: TGTGCCAGCAGACGGCAGGGGTTTAACCCAACCGGGGATACGCAGTATTTT
d_call: -
j_call: TRBJ2-3
clone_size: many
v_call: TRBV2

cdr3_aa: CASSLTGQPEQETQYF
cdr3_nt: TGTGCCAGCAGCTTAACTGGACAGCCGGAGCAAGAGACCCAGTACTTC
d_call: -
j_call: TRBJ2-5
clone_size: many
v_call: TRBV7-9

cdr3_aa: CASSYRGVDSAFF
cdr3_nt: TGTGCCAGCAGTTACCGGGGGGTCGATAGCGCTTTCTTT
d_call: -
j_call: TRBJ1-1
clone_size: -
v_call: TRBV6-5

cdr3_aa: CSANPGRTSSYEQYF
cdr3_nt: TGCAGTGCTAACCCAGGACGGACCTCCTCCTACGAGCAGTACTTC
d_call: -
j_call: TRBJ2-7
clone_size: few
v_call: TRBV20-1

cdr3_aa: CASTKSGTSGYEQYF
cdr3_nt: TGTGCCAGCACCAAATCCGGGACTAGCGGCTACGAGCAGTACTTC
d_call: TRBD2
j_call: TRBJ2-7
clone_size: many
v_call: TRBV2

cdr3_aa: CASSTGYSNYGYTF
cdr3_nt: TGTGCCAGCAGCACAGGATACTCTAACTATGGCTACACCTTC
d_call: -
j_call: TRBJ1-2
clone_size: many
v_call: TRBV13

cdr3_aa: CAWSVMFDSIF
cdr3_nt: TGTGCCTGGAGTGTAATGTTTGACTCGATATTC
d_call: -
j_call: TRBJ2-7
clone_size: few
v_call: TRBV30

cdr3_aa: CASSFGVDTEAFF
cdr3_nt: TGCGCCAGCAGCTTCGGGGTTGACACTGAAGCTTTCTTT
d_call: -
j_call: TRBJ1-1
clone_size: many
v_call: TRBV5-1

cdr3_aa: CASSSTGQVSSYNSPLHF
cdr3_nt: TGTGCCAGCAGCTCCACGGGACAGGTCAGCTCCTATAATTCACCCCTCCACTTT
d_call: TRBD1
j_call: TRBJ1-6
clone_size: -
v_call: TRBV5-5

cdr3_aa: CASSSDTTGELFF
cdr3_nt: TGCGCCAGCAGCTCAGACACCACCGGGGAGCTGTTTTTT
d_call: -
j_call: TRBJ2-2
clone_size: few
v_call: TRBV5-1

cdr3_aa: CASRSIGNYEQYF
cdr3_nt: TGTGCCAGCAGGTCGATAGGGAACTACGAGCAGTACTTC
d_call: -
j_call: TRBJ2-7
clone_size: few
v_call: TRBV6-5

cdr3_aa: CSVAGTVNSYEQYF
cdr3_nt: TGCAGCGTAGCCGGGACAGTTAACTCCTACGAGCAGTACTTC
d_call: TRBD1
j_call: TRBJ2-7
clone_size: many
v_call: TRBV29-1

cdr3_aa: CASSPGSGTQYF
cdr3_nt: TGTGCCAGCAGCCCAGGCAGTGGCACGCAGTATTTT
d_call: -
j_call: TRBJ2-3
clone_size: -
v_call: TRBV11-3

cdr3_aa: CASSIEGQGRDEQFF
cdr3_nt: TGTGCCAGTAGTATCGAAGGACAGGGTCGGGATGAGCAGTTCTTC
d_call: TRBD1
j_call: TRBJ2-1
clone_size: -
v_call: TRBV19

cdr3_aa: CASSLRGRIAGIDGDTQYF
cdr3_nt: TGTGCCAGCAGTCTCAGGGGGCGGATAGCGGGGATTGATGGAGATACGCAGTATTTT
d_call: -
j_call: TRBJ2-3
clone_size: many
v_call: TRBV12-3/TRBV12-4

cdr3_aa: CASSYRGLGNTIYF
cdr3_nt: TGTGCCAGCAGTTATCGGGGACTTGGAAACACCATATATTTT
d_call: -
j_call: TRBJ1-3
clone_size: many
v_call: TRBV28

cdr3_aa: CASSAGKAEAFF
cdr3_nt: TGTGCCAGTTCGGCGGGTAAGGCTGAAGCTTTCTTT
d_call: -
j_call: TRBJ1-1
clone_size: many
v_call: TRBV14

cdr3_aa: CSVGIGTSGIDTQYF
cdr3_nt: TGCAGCGTTGGTATCGGGACTAGCGGGATTGATACGCAGTATTTT
d_call: TRBD2
j_call: TRBJ2-3
clone_size: many
v_call: TRBV29-1

cdr3_aa: CASSPFRDRGIHEQFF
cdr3_nt: TGTGCCAGCAGCCCATTCCGGGACAGGGGGATCCATGAGCAGTTCTTC
d_call: TRBD1
j_call: TRBJ2-1
clone_size: few
v_call: TRBV6-6